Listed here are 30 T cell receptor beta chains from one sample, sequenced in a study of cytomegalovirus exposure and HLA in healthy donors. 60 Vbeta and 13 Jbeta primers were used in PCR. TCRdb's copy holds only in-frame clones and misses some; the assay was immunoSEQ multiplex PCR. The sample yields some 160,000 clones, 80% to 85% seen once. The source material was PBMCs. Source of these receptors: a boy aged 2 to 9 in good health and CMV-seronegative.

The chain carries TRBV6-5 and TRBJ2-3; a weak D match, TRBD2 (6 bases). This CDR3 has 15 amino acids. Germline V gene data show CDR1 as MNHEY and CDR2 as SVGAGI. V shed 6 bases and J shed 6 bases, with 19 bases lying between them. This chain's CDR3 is CASSSREEDEDTQYF. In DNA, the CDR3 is TGTGCCAGCAGCTCGAGGGAGGAGGATGAGGATACGCAGTATTTT.

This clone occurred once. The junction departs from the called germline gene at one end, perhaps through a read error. The CDR3 nucleotides read TGTGCCAGCAACGTAGCGGGAGGGAACAATGAGCAGTTCTTC. This encodes CASNVAGGNNEQFF. This chain joins TRBV9 and TRBJ2-1; 11 bases match TRBD2. The length of the CDR3 is 14 residues. Looked up from germline, CDR1 is SGDLS and CDR2 is YYNGEE.

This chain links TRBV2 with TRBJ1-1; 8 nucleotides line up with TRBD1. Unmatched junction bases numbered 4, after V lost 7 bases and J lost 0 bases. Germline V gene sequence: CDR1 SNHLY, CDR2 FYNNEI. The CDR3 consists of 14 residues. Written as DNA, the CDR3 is TGTGCCAGCATTCGACAGGGGCTGAACACTGAAGCTTTCTTT. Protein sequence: CASIRQGLNTEAFF.

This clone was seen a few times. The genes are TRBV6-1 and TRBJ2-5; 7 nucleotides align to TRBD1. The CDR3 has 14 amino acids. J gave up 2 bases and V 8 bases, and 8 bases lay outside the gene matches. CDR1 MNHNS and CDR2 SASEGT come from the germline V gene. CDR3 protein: CASGFRQGQETQYF. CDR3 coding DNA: TGTGCCAGCGGATTTAGACAGGGACAAGAGACCCAGTACTTC.

The CDR3 coding sequence is TGTGCCAGCAGCTACGGACAGGGGGCTGACATTCAGTACTTC. Its protein is CASSYGQGADIQYF. The chain carries TRBV7-9 and TRBJ2-4, with TRBD1 matching over 11 bases. This CDR3 region has 14 residues. Germline V gene sequence: CDR1 SEHNR, CDR2 FQNEAQ (reference sequence). J lost 8 bases, V lost 4 bases, and 4 bases had no gene match.

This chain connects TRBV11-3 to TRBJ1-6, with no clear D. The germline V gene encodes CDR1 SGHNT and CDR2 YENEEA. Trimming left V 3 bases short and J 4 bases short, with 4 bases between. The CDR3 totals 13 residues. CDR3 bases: TGTGCCAGCAGCTTTCAGTATAATTCACCCCTCCACTTT. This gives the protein CASSFQYNSPLHF.

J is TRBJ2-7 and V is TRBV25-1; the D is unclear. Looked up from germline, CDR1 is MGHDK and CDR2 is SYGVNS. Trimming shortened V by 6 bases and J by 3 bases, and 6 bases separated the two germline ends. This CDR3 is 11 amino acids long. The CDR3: CASRFLYEQYF. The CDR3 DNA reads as TGTGCCAGCAGGTTTCTCTACGAGCAGTACTTC.

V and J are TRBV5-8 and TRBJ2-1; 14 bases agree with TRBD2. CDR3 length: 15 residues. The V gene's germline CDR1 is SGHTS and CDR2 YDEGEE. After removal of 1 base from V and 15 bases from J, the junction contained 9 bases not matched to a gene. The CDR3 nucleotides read TGTGCCAGCAGCTTGCCCGGGACTAGCGGGGGAGGGAGGTTCTTC. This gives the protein CASSLPGTSGGGRFF. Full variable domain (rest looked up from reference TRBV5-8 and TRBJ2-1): EAGVTQSPTHLIKTRGQQATLRCSPISGHTSVYWYQQALGLGLQFLLWYDEGEERNRGNFPPRFSGRQFPNYSSELNVNALELEDSALYLCASSLPGTSGGGRFFGPGTRLTVL.

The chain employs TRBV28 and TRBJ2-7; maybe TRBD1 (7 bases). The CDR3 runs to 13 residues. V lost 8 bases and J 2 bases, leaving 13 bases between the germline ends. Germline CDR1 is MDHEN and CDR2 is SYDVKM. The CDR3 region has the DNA TGTGCCAGCGGCGGGGACAGTGCCTACGAGCAGTACTTC. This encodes CASGGDSAYEQYF.

CDR3 nucleotides: TGTGCCAGCAGTTCCACTAGCGGGGGGCATCTAGATACGCAGTATTTT. Translating it yields CASSSTSGGHLDTQYF. This sequence joins TRBV27 and TRBJ2-3; the match to TRBD2 covers 12 bases. CDR1 is MNHEY, CDR2 SMNVEV, per germline (reference sequence). The CDR3 is made up of 16 amino acids. With 4 bases clipped from V and 5 bases from J, the junction kept 7 bases outside the gene matches.

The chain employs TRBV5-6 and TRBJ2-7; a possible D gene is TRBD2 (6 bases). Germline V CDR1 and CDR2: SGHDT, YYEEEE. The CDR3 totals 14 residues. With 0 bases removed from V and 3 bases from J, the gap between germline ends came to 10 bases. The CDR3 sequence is CASSLDSGDYEQYF. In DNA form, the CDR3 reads TGTGCCAGCAGCTTGGATTCGGGGGACTACGAGCAGTACTTC.

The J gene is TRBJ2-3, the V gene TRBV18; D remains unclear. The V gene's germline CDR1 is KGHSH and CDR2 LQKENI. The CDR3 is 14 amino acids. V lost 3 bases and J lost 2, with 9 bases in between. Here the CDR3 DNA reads TGTGCCAGCTCACCTGAATCAGACACAGATACGCAGTATTTT. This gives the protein CASSPESDTDTQYF.

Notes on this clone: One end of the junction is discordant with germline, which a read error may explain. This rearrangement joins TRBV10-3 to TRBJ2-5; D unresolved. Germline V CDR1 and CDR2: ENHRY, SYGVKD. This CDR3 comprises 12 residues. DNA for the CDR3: TGTGGCATCAGTGAGTCCAGGGAGACCCAGTACTTC. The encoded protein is CGISESRETQYF.

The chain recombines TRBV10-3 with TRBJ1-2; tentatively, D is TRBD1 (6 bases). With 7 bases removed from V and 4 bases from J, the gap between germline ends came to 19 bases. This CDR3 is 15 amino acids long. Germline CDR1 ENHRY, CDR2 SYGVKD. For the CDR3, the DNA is TGTGCCATCATGGAGTTCGGGGGGGCAGTCTATGGCTACACCTTC. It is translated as CAIMEFGGAVYGYTF.

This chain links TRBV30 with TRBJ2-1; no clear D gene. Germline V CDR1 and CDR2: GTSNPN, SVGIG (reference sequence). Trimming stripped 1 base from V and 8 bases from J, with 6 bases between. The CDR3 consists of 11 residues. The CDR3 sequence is CAWSASDEQFF. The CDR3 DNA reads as TGTGCCTGGAGTGCTTCGGATGAGCAGTTCTTC.

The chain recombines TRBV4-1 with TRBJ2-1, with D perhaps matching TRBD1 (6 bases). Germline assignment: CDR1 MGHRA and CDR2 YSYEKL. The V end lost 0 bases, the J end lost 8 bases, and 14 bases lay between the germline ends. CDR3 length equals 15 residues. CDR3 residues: CASSQEKQGRDEQFF. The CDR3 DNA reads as TGCGCCAGCAGCCAAGAAAAACAGGGTCGGGATGAGCAGTTCTTC.

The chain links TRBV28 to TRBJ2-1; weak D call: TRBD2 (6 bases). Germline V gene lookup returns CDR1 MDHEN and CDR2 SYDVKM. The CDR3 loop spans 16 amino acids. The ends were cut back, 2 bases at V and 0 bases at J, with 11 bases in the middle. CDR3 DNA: TGTGCCAGCAGTTTAAGCGGGCGTTACTCCTACAATGAGCAGTTCTTC. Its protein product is CASSLSGRYSYNEQFF.

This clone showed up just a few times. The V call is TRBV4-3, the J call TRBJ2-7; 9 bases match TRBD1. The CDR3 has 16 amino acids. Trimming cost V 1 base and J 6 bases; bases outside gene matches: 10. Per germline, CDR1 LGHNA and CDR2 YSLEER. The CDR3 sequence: CASSQASSDRGSEQYF. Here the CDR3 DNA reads TGCGCCAGCAGCCAAGCATCCTCGGACAGGGGCAGCGAGCAGTACTTC.

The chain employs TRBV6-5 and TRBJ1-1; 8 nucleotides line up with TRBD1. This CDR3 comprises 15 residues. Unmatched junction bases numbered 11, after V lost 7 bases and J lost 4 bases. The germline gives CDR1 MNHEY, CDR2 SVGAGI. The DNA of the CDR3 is TGTGCCAGCACCGCTGCAGGGGGCGCGGTCACTGAAGCTTTCTTT. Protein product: CASTAAGGAVTEAFF.

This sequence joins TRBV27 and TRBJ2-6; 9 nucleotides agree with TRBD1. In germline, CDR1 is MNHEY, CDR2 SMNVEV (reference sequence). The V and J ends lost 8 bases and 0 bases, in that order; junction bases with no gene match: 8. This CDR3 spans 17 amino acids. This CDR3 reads CASHRGPGISGANVLTF. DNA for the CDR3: TGTGCCAGCCACAGGGGGCCCGGAATCTCTGGGGCCAACGTCCTGACTTTC.

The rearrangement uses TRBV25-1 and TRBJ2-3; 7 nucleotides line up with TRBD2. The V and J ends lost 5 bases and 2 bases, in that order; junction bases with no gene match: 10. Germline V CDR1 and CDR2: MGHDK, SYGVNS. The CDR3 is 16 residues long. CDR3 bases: TGTGCCAGCAGTACCATACCTAGCGGAGCCACAGATACGCAGTATTTT. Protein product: CASSTIPSGATDTQYF.

CDR3: CASSQVVAGGPWDEQFF. The CDR3, as DNA: TGTGCCAGCAGCCAAGTGGTTGCAGGAGGGCCATGGGATGAGCAGTTCTTC. The genes are TRBV4-2 and TRBJ2-1, with D possibly being TRBD2 (6 bases). CDR1 and CDR2 (germline): LGHNA, YNFKEQ. The CDR3 has 17 residues. V shed 1 base and J shed 8 bases, with 21 bases lying between them.

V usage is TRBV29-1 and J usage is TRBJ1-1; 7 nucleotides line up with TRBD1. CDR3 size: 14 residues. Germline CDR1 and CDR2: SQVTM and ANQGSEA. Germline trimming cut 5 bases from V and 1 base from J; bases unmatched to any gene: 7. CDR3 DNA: TGCAGCGTTAAGGGGGCTGCAGGGAACACTGAAGCTTTCTTT. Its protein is CSVKGAAGNTEAFF.

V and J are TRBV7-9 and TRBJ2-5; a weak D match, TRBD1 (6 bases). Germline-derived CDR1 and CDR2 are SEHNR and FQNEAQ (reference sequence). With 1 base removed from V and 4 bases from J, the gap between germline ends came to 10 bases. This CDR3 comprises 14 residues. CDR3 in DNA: TGTGCCAGCAGCTTAGGGGGGCAAGGAGAGACCCAGTACTTC. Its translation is CASSLGGQGETQYF.

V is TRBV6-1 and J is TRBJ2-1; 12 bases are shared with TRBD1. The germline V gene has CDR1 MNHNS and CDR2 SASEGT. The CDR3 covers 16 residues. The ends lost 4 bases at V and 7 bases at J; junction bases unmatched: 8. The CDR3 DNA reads TGTGCCAGCAGTGGGACCGGGACAGGGGGCCAAAATGAGCAGTTCTTC. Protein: CASSGTGTGGQNEQFF.

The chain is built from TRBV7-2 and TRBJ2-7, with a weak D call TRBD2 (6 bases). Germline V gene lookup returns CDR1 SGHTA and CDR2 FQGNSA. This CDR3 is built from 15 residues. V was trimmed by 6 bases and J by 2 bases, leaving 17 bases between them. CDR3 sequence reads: CASSLAGLRAYEQYF. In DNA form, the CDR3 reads TGTGCCAGCAGTCTCGCGGGATTAAGAGCCTACGAGCAGTACTTC.

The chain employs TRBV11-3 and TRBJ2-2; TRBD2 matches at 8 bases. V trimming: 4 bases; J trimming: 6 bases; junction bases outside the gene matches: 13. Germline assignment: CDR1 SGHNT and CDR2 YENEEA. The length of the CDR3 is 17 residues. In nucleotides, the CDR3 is TGTGCCAGCAGCTCCTTCAGAACGCGGGGGGCATCCGGGGAGCTGTTTTTT. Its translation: CASSSFRTRGASGELFF.

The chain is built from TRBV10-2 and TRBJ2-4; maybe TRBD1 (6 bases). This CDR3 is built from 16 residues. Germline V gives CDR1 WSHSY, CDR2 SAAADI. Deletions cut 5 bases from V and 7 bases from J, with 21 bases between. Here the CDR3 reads CASSRDVPLQGNIQYF. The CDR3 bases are TGCGCCAGCAGTCGCGACGTCCCATTGCAGGGGAACATTCAGTACTTC.

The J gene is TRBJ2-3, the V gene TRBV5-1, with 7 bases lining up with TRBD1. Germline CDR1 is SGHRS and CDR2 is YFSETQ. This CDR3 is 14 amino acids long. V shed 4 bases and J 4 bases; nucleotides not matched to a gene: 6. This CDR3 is CASSPGQYSDTQYF. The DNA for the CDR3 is TGCGCCAGCAGCCCGGGACAGTACTCAGATACGCAGTATTTT.

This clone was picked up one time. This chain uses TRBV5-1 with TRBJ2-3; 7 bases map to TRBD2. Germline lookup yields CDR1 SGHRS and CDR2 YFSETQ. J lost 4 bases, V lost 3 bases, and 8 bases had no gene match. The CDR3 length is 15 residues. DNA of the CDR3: TGCGCCAGCAGCTCGGGACTATTAAGGGCAGATACGCAGTATTTT. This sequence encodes CASSSGLLRADTQYF.